This entry lists 15 T cell receptor beta chains sequenced from one sample in a study of memory CD4+ T cells and cytomegalovirus serostatus. Assay: immunoSEQ multiplex PCR; the TCRdb copy retains only in-frame clones and omits some. Of tens of thousands of clones listed, 60% to 85% are singletons. Single viable CD3+CD4+CD8-CD45RO+ cells were sorted as the memory CD4+ T cells. Sequencing was done on a sample of memory CD4+ T cells from blood. The receptors derive from an adult in good health and CMV-seropositive.

The CDR3 region is CACRQAARSYGYTF. As DNA, the CDR3 is TGTGCCTGTAGACAGGCAGCGCGGAGCTATGGCTACACCTTC. This chain uses TRBV30 with TRBJ1-2; weak D call: TRBD1 (6 bases). Trimming took 6 bases from V and 4 from J, leaving 18 bases between them. Germline CDR1 is GTSNPN and CDR2 is SVGIG (reference sequence). The CDR3 runs to 14 residues.

The rearrangement uses TRBV9 and TRBJ1-1; TRBD1 might be the D (5 bases). From germline, CDR1 is SGDLS and CDR2 YYNGEE. The CDR3 runs 15 residues. The ends were cut back, 4 bases at V and 1 base at J, with 14 bases in the middle. The CDR3 protein is CASSRGTLGNTEAFF. The CDR3 DNA is TGTGCCAGCAGCCGGGGCACCTTGGGGAACACTGAAGCTTTCTTT.

The chain employs TRBV5-1 and TRBJ2-7, with D tentatively TRBD1 (6 bases). The CDR3 consists of 13 residues. V lost 2 bases to trimming and J lost 5 bases, with 11 bases between them. Germline CDR1 is SGHRS and CDR2 is YFSETQ. CDR3 residues: CASSFRGPDEQYF. CDR3 bases: TGCGCCAGCAGCTTCAGGGGTCCGGACGAGCAGTACTTC.

This clone showed up just once. This chain joins TRBV2 and TRBJ1-2, with 8 positions matching TRBD1. V was pared by 6 bases and J by 4 bases, with 4 bases of the junction left unmatched. The CDR3 runs to 13 residues. Germline values: CDR1 SNHLY, CDR2 FYNNEI. CDR3 sequence: CASRTGGSYGYTF. The CDR3 region has the DNA TGTGCCAGCAGAACAGGGGGGTCCTATGGCTACACCTTC.

The chain couples TRBV5-5 to TRBJ2-5; unclear D gene. V was clipped by 0 bases and J by 8 bases, with 11 bases between them. The CDR3 has 13 residues. Germline CDR1 SGHKS, CDR2 YYEKEE (reference sequence). CDR3 residues: CASSLDVVGTQYF. CDR3 bases: TGTGCCAGCAGCTTGGATGTCGTCGGTACCCAGTACTTC.

This clone was observed a single time. The CDR3 DNA is TGTGCCAGTAGGCCGCTCCAGGGGGCAAGGGCTTTCTTT. This gives the protein CASRPLQGARAFF. J is TRBJ1-1 and V is TRBV19; TRBD1 agrees at 8 bases. The CDR3 runs 13 residues. V trimming: 6 bases; J trimming: 11 bases; junction bases outside the gene matches: 11. CDR1 LNHDA and CDR2 SQIVND come from the germline V gene (reference sequence).

This sequence joins TRBV7-8 and TRBJ2-7; D is undetermined. The CDR3 runs 14 residues. Trimming stripped 0 bases from V and 7 bases from J, with 13 bases between. Germline CDR1 and CDR2: SGHVS and FQNEAQ. CDR3 sequence reads: CASSLAPGVWEQYF. CDR3 coding DNA: TGTGCCAGCAGCTTAGCCCCAGGAGTATGGGAGCAGTACTTC. Variable domain in full (rest from reference TRBV7-8 and TRBJ2-7): GAGVSQSPRYKVAKRGQDVALRCDPISGHVSLFWYQQALGQGPEFLTYFQNEAQLDKSGLPSDRFFAERPEGSVSTLKIQRTQQEDSAVYLCASSLAPGVWEQYFGPGTRLTVT.

The table lists this clone with a count of one. Here the CDR3 reads CASSPGGSGDDNEQFF. The CDR3 nucleotides read TGCGCCAGCAGCCCCGGGGGGAGCGGGGACGACAATGAGCAGTTCTTC. The rearrangement joins TRBV10-1 to TRBJ2-1; 7 positions agree with TRBD2. The germline CDR1 and CDR2 sequences are WNHNN and SYGVQD (reference sequence). Losses at the gene ends were 6 bases for V and 5 bases for J; bases not matched to a gene: 13. This CDR3 has 16 amino acids.

The chain uses TRBV4-2 and TRBJ1-6; D gene uncertain. CDR3 length: 15 amino acids. CDR1 is LGHNA, CDR2 YNFKEQ, per germline. The germline V and J ends were trimmed by 1 base and 9 bases, with 13 bases remaining between them. CDR3 in amino acids: CASSQVVSPTSPLHF. CDR3 coding DNA: TGTGCCAGCAGCCAAGTAGTCAGCCCGACTTCACCCCTCCACTTT.

The genes are TRBV7-2 and TRBJ2-5; D ambiguous. The CDR3 has 13 residues. Germline CDR1 is SGHTA and CDR2 is FQGNSA. V gave up 1 base and J gave up 6 bases, with 9 bases separating them. The CDR3 reads CASSLEGAKTQYF. Written as DNA, the CDR3 is TGTGCCAGCAGCTTAGAGGGTGCGAAGACCCAGTACTTC.

This chain uses TRBV5-1 with TRBJ1-1; 8 nucleotides match TRBD1. Per the germline V gene, CDR1 is SGHRS and CDR2 is YFSETQ. Trimming at V came to 4 bases and at J to 0 bases, leaving 8 bases not matched to a gene. The length of the CDR3 is 16 residues. The CDR3 coding sequence is TGCGCCAGCAGCGGTACTCTGACAGGGGTGAACACTGAAGCTTTCTTT. Protein: CASSGTLTGVNTEAFF.

This rearrangement joins TRBV28 to TRBJ2-7, with TRBD1 identical over 7 bases. The CDR3 is 14 amino acids. Trimming removed 6 bases from V and 0 bases from J; junction bases left unmatched: 5. CDR1 and CDR2 from the germline V gene are MDHEN and SYDVKM. The CDR3 loop reads CASSATGVSYEQYF. The CDR3 DNA reads as TGTGCCAGCAGCGCTACAGGGGTCTCCTACGAGCAGTACTTC. The variable domain in full, completed from reference TRBV28 and TRBJ2-7, reads DVKVTQSSRYLVKRTGEKVFLECVQDMDHENMFWYRQDPGLGLRLIYFSYDVKMKEKGDIPEGYSVSREKKERFSLILESASTNQTSMYLCASSATGVSYEQYFGPGTRLTVT.

CDR3 nucleotides: TGTGCCAGCAGTTGGGACAGCCTGAATAATTCACCCCTCCACTTT. This sequence encodes CASSWDSLNNSPLHF. V gene TRBV27 combines with J gene TRBJ1-6; 7 bases are shared with TRBD1. CDR1 is MNHEY and CDR2 is SMNVEV in the germline V gene (reference sequence). Trimming took 4 bases from V and 5 from J; bases not matched to a gene: 5. CDR3 length: 15 amino acids.

The V gene is TRBV28, the J gene TRBJ2-1; 11 positions match TRBD2. Looked up from germline, CDR1 is MDHEN and CDR2 is SYDVKM. This CDR3 spans 15 amino acids. J lost 7 bases, V lost 3 bases, and 5 bases had no gene match. The CDR3 region has the DNA TGTGCCAGCAGTTTTAGCGGGAGGGCCGGGAATGAGCAGTTCTTC. It codes for CASSFSGRAGNEQFF.

The chain has TRBV11-2 and TRBJ1-2; perhaps TRBD1 as D (5 bases). The CDR3 loop spans 12 amino acids. Trimming took off 4 bases at V and 7 bases at J, with 10 bases between the two ends. The germline gives CDR1 SGHAT, CDR2 FQNNGV. CDR3 nucleotides: TGTGCCAGCAGCTCAGGGATTGGTGGCTACACCTTC. Its protein is CASSSGIGGYTF.